The rows below give T cell receptor beta chains drawn from one sample of a study of blood T cell repertoires in COVID-19. Clones were sequenced by immunoSEQ multiplex PCR, and TCRdb holds only the in-frame ones, with some missing. In the table there are approximately 100,000 clones, 88% of which are singletons. The sample was peripheral blood. These receptors all stem from an older woman with acute or convalescent COVID-19. Each CDR3 is given with its conserved first and last residue. D genes are given only for firm matches. The size entry is marked missing in some rows and otherwise reads once, few, many or a size class.

CDR3aa: CAWRALSYNEQFF
CDR3nt: TGTGCCTGGAGGGCCCTCTCCTACAATGAGCAGTTCTTC
j_gene: TRBJ2-1
d_gene: NA
abundance: once
v_gene: TRBV30

CDR3aa: CASSFTGEGKLFF
CDR3nt: TGTGCCAGCAGCTTTACAGGGGAAGGAAAACTGTTTTTT
j_gene: TRBJ1-4
d_gene: TRBD1
abundance: NA
v_gene: TRBV5-4

CDR3aa: CASSWATGDNNSPLHF
CDR3nt: TGCGCCAGCAGCTGGGCGACAGGGGATAATAATTCACCCCTCCACTTT
j_gene: TRBJ1-6
d_gene: TRBD1
abundance: few
v_gene: TRBV5-1

CDR3aa: CASSLEGQRNEAFF
CDR3nt: TGTGCCAGCAGCTTAGAGGGACAGAGAAATGAAGCTTTCTTT
j_gene: TRBJ1-1
d_gene: TRBD1
abundance: NA
v_gene: TRBV9

CDR3aa: CASSLSQGRANVLTF
CDR3nt: TGTGCCAGCAGCTTAAGTCAGGGTAGGGCCAACGTCCTGACTTTC
j_gene: TRBJ2-6
d_gene: NA
abundance: NA
v_gene: TRBV7-2

CDR3aa: CASSSDRGRSDTQYF
CDR3nt: TGTGCCAGCAGCTCCGACAGGGGGCGATCAGATACGCAGTATTTT
j_gene: TRBJ2-3
d_gene: TRBD1
abundance: NA
v_gene: TRBV11-3

CDR3aa: CASSSQNQETQYF
CDR3nt: TGTGCCAGCAGCTCACAGAACCAAGAGACCCAGTACTTC
j_gene: TRBJ2-5
d_gene: NA
abundance: NA
v_gene: TRBV5-8

CDR3aa: CASSSGQGALGYTF
CDR3nt: TGTGCCAGCAGCTCGGGACAGGGGGCGCTTGGCTACACCTTC
j_gene: TRBJ1-2
d_gene: TRBD1
abundance: few
v_gene: TRBV11-3

CDR3aa: CASNLGEAAGTEAFF
CDR3nt: TGTGCCAGCAACCTAGGGGAGGCCGCGGGGACTGAAGCTTTCTTT
j_gene: TRBJ1-1
d_gene: NA
abundance: NA
v_gene: TRBV6-5

CDR3aa: CASSTKNTEAFF
CDR3nt: TGTGCCAGTAGTACTAAGAACACTGAAGCTTTCTTT
j_gene: TRBJ1-1
d_gene: NA
abundance: NA
v_gene: TRBV19

CDR3aa: CASSLDGNYGYTF
CDR3nt: TGCGCCAGCAGCTTGGACGGGAACTATGGCTACACCTTC
j_gene: TRBJ1-2
d_gene: NA
abundance: NA
v_gene: TRBV5-1

CDR3aa: CASSQLGQSRGPHGYTF
CDR3nt: TGTGCCAGCAGCCAACTCGGACAGTCGAGAGGTCCTCATGGCTACACCTTC
j_gene: TRBJ1-2
d_gene: NA
abundance: NA
v_gene: TRBV3-1/TRBV3-2

CDR3aa: CASSAGELDGYTF
CDR3nt: TGTGCCAGCAGCGCTGGGGAGCTAGATGGCTACACCTTC
j_gene: TRBJ1-2
d_gene: NA
abundance: NA
v_gene: TRBV9

CDR3aa: CASRRGDLPNTEAFF
CDR3nt: TGTGCCAGCAGGCGCGGGGACTTACCGAACACTGAAGCTTTCTTT
j_gene: TRBJ1-1
d_gene: NA
abundance: NA
v_gene: TRBV28

CDR3aa: CASSLGGGEQFF
CDR3nt: TGCGCCAGCAGCTTGGGAGGGGGTGAGCAGTTCTTC
j_gene: TRBJ2-1
d_gene: NA
abundance: NA
v_gene: TRBV5-1

CDR3aa: CASSPTGAEEEQYF
CDR3nt: TGTGCCAGCAGCCCAACAGGGGCCGAGGAGGAGCAGTACTTC
j_gene: TRBJ2-7
d_gene: TRBD1
abundance: NA
v_gene: TRBV7-3

CDR3aa: CASSSTVRSGNTIYF
CDR3nt: TGTGCCAGCAGCTCGACAGTCCGCTCTGGAAACACCATATATTTT
j_gene: TRBJ1-3
d_gene: NA
abundance: few
v_gene: TRBV7-8

CDR3aa: CASSFPRQVFGEKLFF
CDR3nt: TGTGCCAGCAGTTTCCCCCGACAGGTATTCGGTGAAAAACTGTTTTTT
j_gene: TRBJ1-4
d_gene: NA
abundance: NA
v_gene: TRBV28

CDR3aa: CASSRNTGELFF
CDR3nt: TGTGCCAGCAGCCGGAACACCGGGGAGCTGTTTTTT
j_gene: TRBJ2-2
d_gene: NA
abundance: once
v_gene: TRBV28

CDR3aa: CASSSLPGSNTGELFF
CDR3nt: TGTGCCAGCAGCTCCTTGCCGGGATCGAACACCGGGGAGCTGTTTTTT
j_gene: TRBJ2-2
d_gene: NA
abundance: NA
v_gene: TRBV7-8

CDR3aa: CASSPGQGGAGELFF
CDR3nt: TGTGCTAGCAGCCCGGGACAGGGGGGCGCCGGGGAGCTGTTTTTT
j_gene: TRBJ2-2
d_gene: TRBD1
abundance: once
v_gene: TRBV7-7

CDR3aa: CASSEDRGDTEAFF
CDR3nt: TGTGCCAGCAGTGAAGACAGGGGAGATACTGAAGCTTTCTTT
j_gene: TRBJ1-1
d_gene: TRBD1
abundance: NA
v_gene: TRBV6-1

CDR3aa: CASSQGRRETSEQFF
CDR3nt: TGTGCCAGCAGCCAAGGGCGCCGGGAAACAAGTGAGCAGTTCTTC
j_gene: TRBJ2-1
d_gene: NA
abundance: NA
v_gene: TRBV5-6

CDR3aa: CAWNAGGGDQPQHF
CDR3nt: TGTGCCTGGAATGCGGGCGGGGGGGATCAGCCCCAGCATTTT
j_gene: TRBJ1-5
d_gene: NA
abundance: NA
v_gene: TRBV30

CDR3aa: CASSFSGRYNEQFF
CDR3nt: TGTGCCAGCAGCTTTAGTGGGCGCTACAATGAGCAGTTCTTC
j_gene: TRBJ2-1
d_gene: NA
abundance: NA
v_gene: TRBV11-3

CDR3aa: CAWSVQGNLNTGELFF
CDR3nt: TGTGCCTGGAGTGTACAGGGGAACTTGAACACCGGGGAGCTGTTTTTT
j_gene: TRBJ2-2
d_gene: TRBD1
abundance: few
v_gene: TRBV30